This TCR beta chain is from a study of CD8+ T cells in alopecia areata. At the level of the study: Twice a day, 5 to 10 mg of oral tofacitinib was administered to treated patients. Tofacitinib ran 6 to 18 months, followed by 6 months off drug. Broader study findings: Lesional scalp exceeded normal scalp in clonality, especially in alopecia totalis/universalis.

As for this clone: Its target is not known. One end of the junction does not line up with germline, which may come from a read error.

The CDR3 totals 15 residues. The germline V gene has CDR1 MNHEY and CDR2 SVGAGI. cDNA serving as the sequencing template came from extracted, reverse transcribed RNA. The repertoire was sequenced with immunoSEQ multiplex PCR; TCRdb's copy has only in-frame clones and lacks some. Here the sample spans 200,000 to 250,000 clones, about 68% being singletons. Samples from alopecia areata patients were lesional scalp punch biopsies and peripheral blood. This specimen was CD4+ T cells sorted from blood, taken at week 0. The chain recombines TRBV6-5 with TRBJ2-1; the match to TRBD2 covers 10 bases. The receptor was derived from a human donor with alopecia areata. Here the CDR3 DNA reads TGTGCCAACAGTTACAGTCTAGCGGGGGCCGGGGAGCAGTTCTTC. Its translation: CANSYSLAGAGEQFF.